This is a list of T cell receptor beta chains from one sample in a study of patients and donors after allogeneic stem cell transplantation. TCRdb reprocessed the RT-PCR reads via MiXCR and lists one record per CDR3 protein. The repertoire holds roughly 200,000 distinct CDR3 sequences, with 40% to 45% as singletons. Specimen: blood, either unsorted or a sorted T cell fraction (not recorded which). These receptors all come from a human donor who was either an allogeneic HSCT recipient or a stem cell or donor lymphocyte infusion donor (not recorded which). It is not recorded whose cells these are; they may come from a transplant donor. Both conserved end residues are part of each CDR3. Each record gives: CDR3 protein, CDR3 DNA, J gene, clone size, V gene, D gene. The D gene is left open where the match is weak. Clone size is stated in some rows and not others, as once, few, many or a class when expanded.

CDR3aa: CASSSLQGFSGANVLTF
CDR3nt: TGTGCCAGCAGTTCCCTACAGGGTTTCTCTGGGGCCAACGTCCTGACTTTC
j_gene: TRBJ2-6
abundance: NA
v_gene: TRBV12-3/TRBV12-4
d_gene: NA

CDR3aa: CASSPGQRYGYTF
CDR3nt: TGTGCCAGCAGTCCTGGACAGCGCTATGGCTACACCTTC
j_gene: TRBJ1-2
abundance: NA
v_gene: TRBV28
d_gene: NA

CDR3aa: CASSSRNSGTGNQPQHF
CDR3nt: TGTGCCAGCAGTTCTCGGAATTCCGGGACAGGCAATCAGCCCCAGCATTTT
j_gene: TRBJ1-5
abundance: NA
v_gene: TRBV27
d_gene: TRBD1

CDR3aa: CASSQVGDRAGDGYTF
CDR3nt: TGTGCCAGCAGCCAAGTGGGGGACAGGGCGGGGGATGGCTACACCTTC
j_gene: TRBJ1-2
abundance: NA
v_gene: TRBV4-2
d_gene: TRBD1

CDR3aa: CSVVGGTKVGNQPQHF
CDR3nt: TGCAGCGTTGTAGGGGGGACTAAGGTCGGCAATCAGCCCCAGCATTTT
j_gene: TRBJ1-5
abundance: few
v_gene: TRBV29-1
d_gene: NA

CDR3aa: CASSPRENMEANTEAFF
CDR3nt: TGTGCCAGCTCACCACGAGAAAATATGGAGGCTAACACTGAAGCTTTCTTT
j_gene: TRBJ1-1
abundance: few
v_gene: TRBV18
d_gene: NA

CDR3aa: CASSLLLAGDQETQYF
CDR3nt: TGTGCCAGCAGCTTACTCCTAGCGGGGGACCAAGAGACCCAGTACTTC
j_gene: TRBJ2-5
abundance: NA
v_gene: TRBV7-9
d_gene: TRBD2

CDR3aa: CASSLFPGKNTGELFF
CDR3nt: TGTGCCAGCAGTTTATTCCCTGGGAAGAACACCGGGGAGCTGTTTTTT
j_gene: TRBJ2-2
abundance: NA
v_gene: TRBV28
d_gene: NA

CDR3aa: CASTLTGPGNTIYF
CDR3nt: TGCGCCAGCACCCTAACAGGGCCTGGAAACACCATATATTTT
j_gene: TRBJ1-3
abundance: few
v_gene: TRBV5-1
d_gene: NA

CDR3aa: CASSQEGRQKGTEAFF
CDR3nt: TGTGCCAGCAGCCAAGAAGGTAGGCAGAAGGGCACTGAAGCTTTCTTT
j_gene: TRBJ1-1
abundance: few
v_gene: TRBV14
d_gene: NA

CDR3aa: CASSRRTGTTNEKLFF
CDR3nt: TGTGCCAGCAGCCGGCGGACGGGCACAACTAATGAAAAACTGTTTTTT
j_gene: TRBJ1-4
abundance: few
v_gene: TRBV7-2
d_gene: NA

CDR3aa: CASSTRYTEAFF
CDR3nt: TGTGCCAGCAGTACCCGTTACACTGAAGCTTTCTTT
j_gene: TRBJ1-1
abundance: NA
v_gene: TRBV12-3/TRBV12-4
d_gene: NA

CDR3aa: CASSLGQGGEQYF
CDR3nt: TGTGCCAGCAGTTTAGGGCAGGGTGGCGAGCAGTACTTC
j_gene: TRBJ2-7
abundance: NA
v_gene: TRBV12-3/TRBV12-4
d_gene: NA

CDR3aa: CSARLGDGYTF
CDR3nt: TGCAGTGCTAGACTTGGGGATGGCTACACCTTC
j_gene: TRBJ1-2
abundance: few
v_gene: TRBV20-1
d_gene: NA

CDR3aa: CASTGQGASVTEAFF
CDR3nt: TGTGCCAGCACGGGACAGGGGGCTTCTGTCACTGAAGCTTTCTTT
j_gene: TRBJ1-1
abundance: few
v_gene: TRBV28
d_gene: TRBD1

CDR3aa: CSAIRSGNTIYF
CDR3nt: TGCAGTGCTATTCGCTCTGGAAACACCATATATTTT
j_gene: TRBJ1-3
abundance: many
v_gene: TRBV20-1
d_gene: NA

CDR3aa: CASSLRDRGRKAEAFF
CDR3nt: TGTGCCAGCAGTTTAAGGGACAGGGGGCGCAAAGCTGAAGCTTTCTTT
j_gene: TRBJ1-1
abundance: few
v_gene: TRBV12-3/TRBV12-4
d_gene: TRBD1